The present T cell receptor (beta chain) was sequenced within a study of blood T cells in healthy people across ages. Study background: There was about one barcoded beta molecule captured by template switching per two T cells.

Germline values: CDR1 SNHLY, CDR2 FYNNEI. This CDR3 is built from 14 residues. The germline V and J ends were trimmed by 8 bases and 0 bases, with 13 bases remaining between them. This clonotype was detected once. The antigen is not known. Each donor supplied around 9.9 milliliters of peripheral blood. Then a second PCR, running roughly 6 to 11 cycles, was carried out with a sample-barcoded 5' primer and a J-beta primer mix. TCRdb passed the 5' RACE reads through MiXCR, listing each CDR3 protein once. Among hundreds of thousands of distinct CDR3 sequences listed, more than 45% were seen once. General study findings and limits: Changes seen in expanded clonotypes were possibly confounded by donor CMV status left unknown. Unsorted PBMCs prevented conclusive naive versus antigen-experienced comparison.

This chain uses TRBV2 with TRBJ1-1; D is possibly TRBD1 (5 bases). This receptor was identified in a man aged 30-40 years in good health. The sequenced sample consisted of blood. Here the CDR3 reads CASGGGAMNTEAFF. The DNA for the CDR3 is TGTGCCAGCGGCGGGGGAGCCATGAACACTGAAGCTTTCTTT.